This TCR beta chain appears in the sequencing data of a study of CD8+ T cells in alopecia areata. TCR sequencing used cDNA made by reverse transcription of extracted RNA. TCRdb keeps only in-frame clones here, not all; method: immunoSEQ multiplex PCR. The sample includes about 130,000 clones, about 46% seen only once; the top ten take around 19%. The CDR3 is made up of 15 amino acids. Trimming left V 3 bases short and J 1 base short, with 12 bases between. From germline, CDR1 is LGHNA and CDR2 YSLEER. The clonotype originates from a human donor with alopecia areata. This sequence joins TRBV4-3 and TRBJ2-5; D not certain. Sequenced material: CD8+ T cells sorted from blood, taken at week 0. The CDR3 protein is CASSQRHHPQETQYF. CDR3 in DNA: TGCGCCAGCAGCCAGCGACACCATCCCCAAGAGACCCAGTACTTC.